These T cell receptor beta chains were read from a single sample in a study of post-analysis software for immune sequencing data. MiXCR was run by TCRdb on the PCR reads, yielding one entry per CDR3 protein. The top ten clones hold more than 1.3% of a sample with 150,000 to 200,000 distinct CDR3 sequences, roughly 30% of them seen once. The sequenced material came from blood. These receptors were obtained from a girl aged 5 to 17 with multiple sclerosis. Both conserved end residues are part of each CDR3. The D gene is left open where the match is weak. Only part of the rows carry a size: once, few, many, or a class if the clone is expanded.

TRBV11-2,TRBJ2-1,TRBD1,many,CASRQPGQGIYNEQFF,TGTGCCAGCAGACAACCGGGACAGGGGATATACAATGAGCAGTTCTTC
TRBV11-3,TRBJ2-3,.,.,CASSFRDSSPTDTQYF,TGTGCCAGCAGCTTTCGGGACTCCTCTCCCACAGATACGCAGTATTTT
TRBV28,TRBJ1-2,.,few,CVTSAGASNYGYTF,TGTGTAACATCGGCAGGGGCTTCTAACTATGGCTACACCTTC
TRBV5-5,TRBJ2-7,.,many,CAAAAEGGEQYF,TGTGCCGCAGCAGCGGAGGGGGGCGAGCAGTACTTC
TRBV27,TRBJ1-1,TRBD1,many,CASSPRGDSGTGDTEAFF,TGTGCCAGCAGTCCTCGGGGCGACTCCGGGACAGGGGACACTGAAGCTTTCTTT
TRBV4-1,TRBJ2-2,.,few,CASSPRETGELFF,TGCGCCAGCAGCCCAAGGGAAACCGGGGAGCTGTTTTTT
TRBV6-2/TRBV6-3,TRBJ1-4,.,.,CASSFYEKLFF,TGTGCCAGCAGTTTCTATGAAAAACTGTTTTTT
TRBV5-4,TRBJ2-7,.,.,CASSLVGGSYNEQYF,TGTGCCAGCAGCTTGGTCGGGGGCTCCTACAATGAGCAGTACTTC
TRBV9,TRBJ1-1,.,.,CASSDEDRHLTAAFF,TGTGCCAGCAGCGATGAAGACAGGCACCTAACAGCGGCTTTCTTT
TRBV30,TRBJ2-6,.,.,CAWSPTTGSGANVLTF,TGTGCCTGGAGTCCGACGACAGGTTCCGGGGCCAACGTCCTGACTTTC
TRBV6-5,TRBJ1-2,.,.,CASSPQTSYGYTF,TGTGCCAGCAGTCCACAGACAAGCTATGGCTACACCTTC
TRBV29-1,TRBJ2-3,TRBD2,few,CSVETSGTTATDTQYF,TGCAGCGTTGAAACTAGCGGGACCACAGCGACAGATACGCAGTATTTT
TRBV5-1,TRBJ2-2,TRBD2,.,CASSSLGRYTTGELFF,TGCGCCAGCAGCTCCCTCGGGAGGTACACCACCGGGGAGCTGTTTTTT
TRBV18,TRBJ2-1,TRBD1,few,CASGTVSSYNEQFF,TGTGCCAGTGGGACAGTGAGCTCCTACAATGAGCAGTTCTTC
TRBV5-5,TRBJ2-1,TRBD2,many,CASSATLTSGRAEVQFF,TGTGCCAGCAGCGCTACTCTGACTAGCGGGAGGGCAGAAGTGCAGTTCTTC
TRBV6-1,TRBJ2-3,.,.,CASSEDPWRDWTRSQYF,TGTGCCAGCAGTGAAGATCCGTGGAGAGATTGGACTCGGTCCCAGTATTTT
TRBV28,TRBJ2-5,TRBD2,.,CANGGRRQETQYF,TGTGCCAACGGGGGGAGAAGGCAAGAGACCCAGTACTTC